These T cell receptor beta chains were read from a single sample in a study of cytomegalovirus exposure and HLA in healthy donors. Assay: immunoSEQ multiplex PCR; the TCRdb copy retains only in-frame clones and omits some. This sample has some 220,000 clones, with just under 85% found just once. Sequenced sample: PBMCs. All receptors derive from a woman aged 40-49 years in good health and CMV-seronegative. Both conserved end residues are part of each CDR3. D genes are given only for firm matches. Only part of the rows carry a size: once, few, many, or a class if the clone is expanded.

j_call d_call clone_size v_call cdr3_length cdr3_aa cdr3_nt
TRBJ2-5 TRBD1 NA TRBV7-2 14 CASSFQGTEETQYF TGTGCCAGCAGCTTTCAGGGGACAGAAGAGACCCAGTACTTC
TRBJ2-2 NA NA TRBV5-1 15 CASGLGAPNTGELFF TGCGCCAGCGGTTTAGGGGCACCGAACACCGGGGAGCTGTTTTTT
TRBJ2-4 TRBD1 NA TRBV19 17 CASSTGTGQLAKNIQYF TGTGCCAGTAGTACGGGGACAGGGCAACTAGCCAAAAACATTCAGTACTTC
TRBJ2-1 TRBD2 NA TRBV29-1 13 CSGAGGLSNEQFF TGCAGCGGGGCGGGGGGGCTGAGCAATGAGCAGTTCTTC
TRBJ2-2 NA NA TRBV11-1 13 CASSLAHTGELFF TGTGCCAGCAGCTTAGCGCATACTGGGGAGCTGTTTTTT
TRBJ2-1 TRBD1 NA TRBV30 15 CAWTRDRGSYNEQFF TGTGCCTGGACCAGAGACAGGGGTTCATACAATGAGCAGTTCTTC
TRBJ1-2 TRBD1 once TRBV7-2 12 CASSLGTGRVTF TGTGCCAGCAGCTTAGGGACAGGGCGGGTCACCTTC
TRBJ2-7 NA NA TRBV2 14 CASSDARGDYEQYF TGTGCCAGCAGTGACGCCCGCGGGGACTACGAGCAGTACTTC
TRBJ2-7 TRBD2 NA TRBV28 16 CASSLAGGTPRGEQYF TGTGCCAGCAGTTTAGCGGGGGGAACCCCCCGTGGGGAGCAGTACTTC
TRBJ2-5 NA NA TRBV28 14 CASSRTVPGETQYF TGTGCCAGCAGCCGGACAGTCCCCGGGGAGACCCAGTACTTC
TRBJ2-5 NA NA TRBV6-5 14 CASRPQGRQETQYF TGTGCCAGCAGACCCCAGGGTAGGCAAGAGACCCAGTACTTC
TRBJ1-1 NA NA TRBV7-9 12 CSSSLQNTEAFF TGTTCCAGCAGCTTACAGAACACTGAAGCTTTCTTT
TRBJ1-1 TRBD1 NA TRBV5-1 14 CASSLRDRDTEAFF TGCGCCAGCAGCCTCCGGGACAGGGACACTGAAGCTTTCTTT
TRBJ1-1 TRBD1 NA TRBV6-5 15 CASRSQGALNTEAFF TGTGCCAGCAGATCGCAGGGGGCCTTGAACACTGAAGCTTTCTTT
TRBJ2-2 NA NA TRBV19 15 CASHKTGGRTGELFF TGTGCCAGCCATAAGACAGGTGGAAGAACCGGGGAGCTGTTTTTT
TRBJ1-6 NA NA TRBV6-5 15 CASSGRSSVGSPLHF TGTGCCAGCTCAGGGCGGTCATCAGTGGGATCACCCCTCCACTTT